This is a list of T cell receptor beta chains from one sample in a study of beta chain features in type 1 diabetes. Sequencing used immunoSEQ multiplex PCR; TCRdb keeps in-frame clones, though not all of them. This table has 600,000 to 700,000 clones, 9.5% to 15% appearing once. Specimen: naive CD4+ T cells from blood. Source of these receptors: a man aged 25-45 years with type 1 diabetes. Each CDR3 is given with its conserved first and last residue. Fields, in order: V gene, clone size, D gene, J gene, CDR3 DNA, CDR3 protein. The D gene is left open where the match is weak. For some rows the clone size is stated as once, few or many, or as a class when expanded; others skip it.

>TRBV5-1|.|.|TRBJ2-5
TGCGCCAGCAGCTTTATCGGGGACGGTGAGACCCAGTACTTC
CASSFIGDGETQYF
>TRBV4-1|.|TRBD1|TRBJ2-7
TGCGCCAGCAGCCAAGAAGAGACAGGGCCCTACGAGCAGTACTTC
CASSQEETGPYEQYF
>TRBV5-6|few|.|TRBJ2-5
TGTGCCAGCAGCTTGGGGGGGCGTGAGACCCAGTACTTC
CASSLGGRETQYF
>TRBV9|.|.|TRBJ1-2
TGTGCCAGCAGCGGTACATCTAACTATGGCTACACCTTC
CASSGTSNYGYTF
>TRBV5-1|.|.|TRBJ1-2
TGCGCCAGCAGCCCTCCCACAGGGAACTATGGCTACACCTTC
CASSPPTGNYGYTF
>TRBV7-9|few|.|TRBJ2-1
TGTGCCAGCAGCTACCCGGGCCTAGGGCCCGGCAATGAGCAGTTCTTC
CASSYPGLGPGNEQFF
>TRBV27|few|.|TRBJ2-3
TGTGCCAGCGGGGGGGCCACAGATACGCAGTATTTT
CASGGATDTQYF
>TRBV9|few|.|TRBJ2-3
TGTGCCAGCAGCTTCGACCTTAGGGGAGATACGCAGTATTTT
CASSFDLRGDTQYF
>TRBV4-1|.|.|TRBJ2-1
TGCGCCAGCAGCCAAGTTCTAGCCACCGACTACAATGAGCAGTTCTTC
CASSQVLATDYNEQFF
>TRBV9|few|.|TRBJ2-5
TGTGCCAGCAGCCCCACCAGCGGAGGAGGAGAGACCCAGTACTTC
CASSPTSGGGETQYF
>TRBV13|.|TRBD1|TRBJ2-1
TGTGCCAGCAGCAGGGGGCGCGGGGAGCAGTTCTTC
CASSRGRGEQFF
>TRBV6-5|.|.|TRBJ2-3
TGTGCCAGCAGTTACTCGTCGCAGGTCACAGATACGCAGTATTTT
CASSYSSQVTDTQYF
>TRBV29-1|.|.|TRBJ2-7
TGCAGCGCCGGACAAATCTCCTACGAGCAGTACTTC
CSAGQISYEQYF
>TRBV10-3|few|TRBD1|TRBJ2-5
TGTGCCATCAGTGAGTCCCAGGACAGGGTGACAGAGACCCAGTACTTC
CAISESQDRVTETQYF
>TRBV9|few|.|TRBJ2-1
TGTGCCAGCAGCGTAGGTGGCTGGTCCTACAATGAGCAGTTCTTC
CASSVGGWSYNEQFF
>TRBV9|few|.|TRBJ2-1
TGTGCCCCCAGGGGGGGGAACTACAATGAGCAGTTCTTC
CAPRGGNYNEQFF
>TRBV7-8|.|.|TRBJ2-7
TGTGCCAGCAGCTTGGACGGCTCCTACGAGCAGTACTTC
CASSLDGSYEQYF
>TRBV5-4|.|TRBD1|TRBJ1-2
TGTGCCAGCAGCGGAACAGGGGGCGAGGGCTATGGCTACACCTTC
CASSGTGGEGYGYTF
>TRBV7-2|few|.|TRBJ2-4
TGTGCCAGCAGCTCCGGGGGTTTCCTGCGGGACATTCAGTACTTC
CASSSGGFLRDIQYF
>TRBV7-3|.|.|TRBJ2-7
TGTGCCAGCAGCTTAAGGCCAGGTACTTCCTACGAGCAGTACTTC
CASSLRPGTSYEQYF
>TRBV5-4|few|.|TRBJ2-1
TGTGCCAGCAGCTTAGGGGTGTTTAATGAGCAGTTCTTC
CASSLGVFNEQFF
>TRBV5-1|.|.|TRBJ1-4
TGCGCCAGCAGCTCGGGCGCTTCTAATGAAAAACTGTTTTTT
CASSSGASNEKLFF
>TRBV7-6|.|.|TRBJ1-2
TGTGCCAGCAGCTTAGGATTAGGGACTTACTCCTATGGCTACACCTTC
CASSLGLGTYSYGYTF
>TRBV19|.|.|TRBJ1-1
TGTGCCAGTAACTCTGACAGGAACACTGAAGCTTTCTTT
CASNSDRNTEAFF
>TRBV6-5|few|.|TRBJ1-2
TGTGCCAGCAGTTACTTAGCGGGGCGCGGCTATGGCTACACCTTC
CASSYLAGRGYGYTF
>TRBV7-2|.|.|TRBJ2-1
TGTGCCAGCAGCTTATCAGGGTACTCCTACAATGAGCAGTTCTTC
CASSLSGYSYNEQFF
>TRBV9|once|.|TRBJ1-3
TGTGCCAGCAGCGTGCAGTCGGGTCCCGGAAACACCATATATTTT
CASSVQSGPGNTIYF
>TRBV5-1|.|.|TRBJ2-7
TGCGCCAGCAGCTCTCTCAGCCAGGAAAGCTCCTACGAGCAGTACTTC
CASSSLSQESSYEQYF
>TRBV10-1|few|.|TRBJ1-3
TGCGCAGCAAAAGCCCACACCATATATTTT
CAAKAHTIYF
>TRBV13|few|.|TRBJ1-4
TGTGCCAGCAGAATGGGCAGGGTGAACGAAAAACTGTTTTTT
CASRMGRVNEKLFF
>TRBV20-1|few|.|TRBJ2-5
TGCAGTGCTAGATCCGAGACCCAGTACTTC
CSARSETQYF
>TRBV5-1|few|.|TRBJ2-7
TGCGCCAGCAGGTTTGACAGGGGACTAACCTACGAGCAGTACTTC
CASRFDRGLTYEQYF
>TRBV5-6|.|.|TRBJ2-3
TGTGCCAGCAGCTTGGGGGGACGGAGCACAGATACGCAGTATTTT
CASSLGGRSTDTQYF
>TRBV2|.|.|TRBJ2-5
TGTGCCTTAGAGGTGTACCAAGAGACCCAGTACTTC
CALEVYQETQYF
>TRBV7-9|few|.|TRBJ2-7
TGTGCCAGCAGCGGAACCTCTCAGACAGACTACGAGCAGTACTTC
CASSGTSQTDYEQYF
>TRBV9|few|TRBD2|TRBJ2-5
TGTGCCAGCAGCGTAGCCGGGGGGAGAATGGAGACCCAGTACTTC
CASSVAGGRMETQYF
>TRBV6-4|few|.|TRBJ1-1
TGTGCCAGCAGTGGGGCGGAGAACACTGAAGCTTTCTTT
CASSGAENTEAFF
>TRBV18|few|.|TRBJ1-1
TGTGCCAGCTCACCAGCAGTCCAGTACTCGAACACTGAAGCTTTCTTT
CASSPAVQYSNTEAFF
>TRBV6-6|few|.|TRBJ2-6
TGTGCCAGCAGTAAATCCTCTGGGGCCAACGTCCTGACTTTC
CASSKSSGANVLTF
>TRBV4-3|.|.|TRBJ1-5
TGCGCCAGCAGCCAAGATCCCCCCAGGATGGGGAATCAGCCCCAGCATTTT
CASSQDPPRMGNQPQHF
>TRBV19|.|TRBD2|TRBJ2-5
TGTGCCAGTAGTGGGGGTCAATGGACTAGCGATCAAGAGACCCAGTACTTC
CASSGGQWTSDQETQYF
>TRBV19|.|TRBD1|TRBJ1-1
TGTGCCAGCAGAGACAGGGGGCGAGGCCGTAGCACTGAAGCTTTCTTT
CASRDRGRGRSTEAFF
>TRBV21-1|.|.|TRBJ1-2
TGTGCCGGCGACAGGGGCCTCCCCTCCAACTATGGCTACACCTTC
CAGDRGLPSNYGYTF
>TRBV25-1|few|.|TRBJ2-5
TGTGCCAGCAGTGAAAGCCGGGTAGGGCCACAAGAGACCCAGTACTTC
CASSESRVGPQETQYF
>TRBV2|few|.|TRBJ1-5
TGTGCCAGCAGTGAGGGCAATCAGCCCCAGCATTTT
CASSEGNQPQHF
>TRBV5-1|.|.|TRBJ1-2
TGCGCCAGCAGCCTCGGACAGATAGCTAACTATGGCTACACCTTC
CASSLGQIANYGYTF
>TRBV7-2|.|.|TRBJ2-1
TGTGCCAGCAGCTTCGACAGGAACTCCTACAATGAGCAGTTCTTC
CASSFDRNSYNEQFF
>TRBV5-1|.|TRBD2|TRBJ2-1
TGCGCCAGCAGCCAGAGTAGCGGGGCCAACTACAATGAGCAGTTCTTC
CASSQSSGANYNEQFF
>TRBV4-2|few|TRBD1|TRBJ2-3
TGTGCCAGCAGCCAAGACCACTCGGACAGGGGAGTCCAGTATTTT
CASSQDHSDRGVQYF
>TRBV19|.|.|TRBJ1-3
TGTGCCAGTAGTATGTTGGTATCTGGAAACACCATATATTTT
CASSMLVSGNTIYF
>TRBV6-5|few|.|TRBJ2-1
TGTGCCAGCAGTTACGCGGTAGCGCCCAATGAGCAGTTCTTC
CASSYAVAPNEQFF
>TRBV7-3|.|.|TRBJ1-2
TGTGCCAGCAGCTTAAATAGCGGGTCAGAGGGCTACACCTTC
CASSLNSGSEGYTF
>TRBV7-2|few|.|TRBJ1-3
TGTGCCAGCAGCTTTCAAGGGCCTGGAAACACCATATATTTT
CASSFQGPGNTIYF
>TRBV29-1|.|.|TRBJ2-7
TGCAGCGTTGAGGGGACACGGGGGTCACGGGAGCAGTACTTC
CSVEGTRGSREQYF
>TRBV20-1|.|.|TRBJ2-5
TGCAGTGCTAGAAGTCCAGAGACCCAGTACTTC
CSARSPETQYF
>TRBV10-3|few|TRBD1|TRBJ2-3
TGTGCCATCAGGGAATCGGACAGGGTAGATACGCAGTATTTT
CAIRESDRVDTQYF
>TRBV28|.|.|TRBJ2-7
TGTGCCAGCAGTCCCCCGCCGAGGGAGCAGTACTTC
CASSPPPREQYF
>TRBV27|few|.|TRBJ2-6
TGTGCCAGCAGTTTGTCGAGCTCTGGGGCCAACGTCCTGACTTTC
CASSLSSSGANVLTF